The 25 T cell receptor beta chains below come from one sample, sequenced in a study of cytomegalovirus exposure and HLA in healthy donors (dated by TCRdb to about 2017). Library generation was performed with the immunoSEQ multiplex PCR assay. The multiplex PCR relied on a mix of 60 forward primers for TCR Vbeta segments and 13 reverse primers for TCR Jbeta segments. The table was pulled from immuneACCESS by TCRdb, which kept in-frame rearrangements only. Such tables lose some clones; where checked, under half of the loss comes from unresolved V genes, and the rest has no known cause. The sample contains around 150,000 clones, roughly 85% of them found a single time. 0.85% to 1% of the sample is in the top ten clones. Material: PBMCs. The source of these receptors is a woman between 45 and 65 years old in good health and CMV-seropositive.

The J gene is TRBJ2-7, the V gene TRBV15; 7 positions match TRBD1. Germline-derived CDR1 and CDR2 are LNHNV and YYDKDF (reference sequence). J gave up 1 base and V 0 bases, and 3 bases lay outside the gene matches. This CDR3 is built from 15 residues. The CDR3 protein is CATSRERQGSYEQYF. CDR3 in DNA: TGTGCCACCAGCAGAGAAAGACAGGGTTCCTACGAGCAGTACTTC.

The chain joins TRBV11-2 to TRBJ1-1; TRBD1 matches at 11 bases. Trimming removed 5 bases from V and 6 bases from J; junction bases left unmatched: 14. The CDR3 sequence is 17 residues long. Germline V lookup: CDR1 SGHAT, CDR2 FQNNGV. CDR3 bases: TGTGCCAGCAGCCCCCGAGCGAGGACAGGGGGCACACCTGAAGCTTTCTTT. Translated: CASSPRARTGGTPEAFF.

The chain couples TRBV5-6 to TRBJ1-1; unclear D gene. Germline CDR1 and CDR2: SGHDT and YYEEEE. The CDR3 has 14 residues. Trimming pared 2 bases from V and 4 bases from J, leaving 12 bases between. The CDR3 DNA reads as TGTGCCAGCAGCTTTGGCAGGCCCAGCACTGAAGCTTTCTTT. Translation gives CASSFGRPSTEAFF.

The CDR3 reads CASSLGTSAGELFF. For the CDR3, the DNA is TGTGCCAGCAGTTTAGGGACTTCGGCCGGGGAGCTGTTTTTT. The chain recombines TRBV27 with TRBJ2-2; possibly TRBD2 for D (6 bases). Germline values: CDR1 MNHEY, CDR2 SMNVEV (reference sequence). The V end lost 2 bases, the J end lost 6 bases, and 10 bases lay between the germline ends. This CDR3 comprises 14 residues.

The gene calls are TRBV9 and TRBJ1-2, with 8 positions matching TRBD1. The CDR3 contains 18 residues. The trim removed 0 bases at V and 5 bases at J, leaving 15 bases unmatched. The germline V gene encodes CDR1 SGDLS and CDR2 YYNGEE. DNA for the CDR3: TGTGCCAGCAGCGTAGCCGGACAGGGAGGTCCGAGAGTTTATGGCTACACCTTC. It is translated as CASSVAGQGGPRVYGYTF. The whole variable domain, remainder taken from reference TRBV9 and TRBJ1-2, is DSGVTQTPKHLITATGQRVTLRCSPRSGDLSVYWYQQSLDQGLQFLIQYYNGEERAKGNILERFSAQQFPDLHSELNLSSLELGDSALYFCASSVAGQGGPRVYGYTFGSGTRLTVV.

The chain carries TRBV4-1 and TRBJ2-7; 10 nucleotides line up with TRBD2. This CDR3 is built from 15 residues. CDR1 is MGHRA, CDR2 YSYEKL, per germline. The J segment lost 2 bases and the V segment lost 2 bases, leaving 3 bases of the junction unmatched. The CDR3, as DNA: TGCGCCAGCAGCCAATTAGCGGGGGGTACCTACGAGCAGTACTTC. Amino acid sequence: CASSQLAGGTYEQYF.

The chain carries TRBV7-6 and TRBJ1-3; D may be TRBD1 (5 bases). V shed 7 bases and J shed 3 bases, with 16 bases lying between them. Germline V gene data show CDR1 as SGHVS and CDR2 as FNYEAQ. The CDR3 length is 15 residues. Written as DNA, the CDR3 is TGTGCCAGCAAGGTGAACGCAGGGCTTGGAAACACCATATATTTT. Translation: CASKVNAGLGNTIYF.

CDR3 amino acids: CASSVDPLHAGRTDTQYF. CDR3 sequence (DNA): TGTGCCAGCAGCGTAGACCCTCTCCATGCGGGTCGCACAGATACGCAGTATTTT. This chain uses TRBV9 with TRBJ2-3, with a weak D call TRBD2 (5 bases). V gave up 0 bases and J gave up 1 base, with 18 bases separating them. Germline V lookup: CDR1 SGDLS, CDR2 YYNGEE. The CDR3 spans 18 residues.

The chain employs TRBV29-1 and TRBJ2-7; 10 nucleotides align to TRBD1. Germline assignment: CDR1 SQVTM and CDR2 ANQGSEA. This CDR3 is built from 13 residues. V shed 6 bases and J 6 bases; nucleotides not matched to a gene: 8. The CDR3 DNA follows: TGCAGCGTCGCTAGCCGGGACAGGGGCGAGCAGTACTTC. It specifies CSVASRDRGEQYF.

This clone has only a few counts. The chain couples TRBV2 to TRBJ2-7, with 9 bases fitting TRBD2. Germline V gene sequence: CDR1 SNHLY, CDR2 FYNNEI. The CDR3 is 17 amino acids. With 6 bases clipped from V and 2 bases from J, the junction kept 14 bases outside the gene matches. The CDR3 here is CASSPNVRLAEAYEQYF. CDR3 nucleotides: TGTGCCAGCAGCCCAAATGTTCGACTAGCGGAAGCCTACGAGCAGTACTTC.

The sample holds a few counts of this clone. The chain is built from TRBV6-1 and TRBJ1-2; 9 bases match TRBD1. Germline trimming cut 1 base from V and 4 bases from J; bases unmatched to any gene: 4. CDR3 length: 15 residues. Germline V gene sequence: CDR1 MNHNS, CDR2 SASEGT. CDR3 DNA sequence: TGTGCCAGCAGTGAAGGGGGACAGGGTATCTATGGCTACACCTTC. Translated: CASSEGGQGIYGYTF.

This CDR3 is CASSTETVPYNEQFF. In DNA form, the CDR3 reads TGTGCCAGCAGTACCGAGACAGTCCCCTACAATGAGCAGTTCTTC. The V and J genes are TRBV27 and TRBJ2-1, with D possibly TRBD1 on 5 matching bases. Trimming shortened V by 5 bases and J by 2 bases, and 13 bases separated the two germline ends. Germline-derived CDR1 and CDR2 are MNHEY and SMNVEV (reference sequence). CDR3 size: 15 residues.

The chain carries TRBV5-4 and TRBJ2-3, with 9 nucleotides matching TRBD1. Germline assignment: CDR1 SGHNT and CDR2 YYREEE (reference sequence). This CDR3 has 14 residues. The V segment lost 0 bases and the J segment 6 bases; nucleotides outside the gene matches: 2. CDR3 in DNA: TGTGCCAGCAGCTTGGGGGGACAGGGCGATACGCAGTATTTT. Amino acids: CASSLGGQGDTQYF. Filled out from reference TRBV5-4 and TRBJ2-3, the complete variable domain reads ETGVTQSPTHLIKTRGQQVTLRCSSQSGHNTVSWYQQALGQGPQFIFQYYREEENGRGNFPPRFSGLQFPNYSSELNVNALELDDSALYLCASSLGGQGDTQYFGPGTRLTVL.

The chain joins TRBV10-3 to TRBJ2-7; the D gene is possibly TRBD1 (5 bases). This CDR3 contains 14 residues. With 6 bases removed from V and 2 bases from J, the gap between germline ends came to 14 bases. The germline gives CDR1 ENHRY, CDR2 SYGVKD. CDR3 in amino acids: CAISAARETYEQYF. DNA of the CDR3: TGTGCCATCAGCGCCGCCAGGGAAACCTACGAGCAGTACTTC.

This clone was seen just once. Here the CDR3 reads CASSFRGVNTDTQYF. The CDR3, as DNA: TGTGCCAGCAGCTTTCGCGGGGTGAACACAGATACGCAGTATTTT. The rearrangement links TRBV7-9 to TRBJ2-3, with TRBD2 as a possible D gene (6 bases). The germline V and J ends were trimmed by 3 bases and 2 bases, with 12 bases remaining between them. This CDR3 has 15 amino acids. Germline CDR1 reads SEHNR; CDR2 reads FQNEAQ (reference sequence).

The CDR3 region has the DNA TGTGCCGCCCACAACCGCCTAGGACCCCAACGAGGGGAGACCCAGTACTTC. This codes for CAAHNRLGPQRGETQYF. The V call is TRBV27, the J call TRBJ2-5; a weak D match, TRBD2 (5 bases). CDR3 length equals 17 residues. Trimming took 11 bases from V and 5 from J, leaving 30 bases between them. CDR1 and CDR2 (germline): MNHEY, SMNVEV (reference sequence).

This clone is a singleton in its sample. The chain joins TRBV28 to TRBJ1-4; D not certain. Deletions cut 7 bases from V and 4 bases from J, with 10 bases between. The CDR3 runs 13 residues. Germline-derived CDR1 and CDR2 are MDHEN and SYDVKM. CDR3 protein: CASKRGLNEKLFF. The CDR3 nucleotides are TGTGCCAGCAAGCGAGGTCTTAATGAAAAACTGTTTTTT.

V usage is TRBV7-6 and J usage is TRBJ1-1; 10 positions agree with TRBD1. Germline V gene sequence: CDR1 SGHVS, CDR2 FNYEAQ. Trimming at V came to 3 bases and at J to 2 bases, leaving 3 bases not matched to a gene. The CDR3 has 15 amino acids. The DNA for the CDR3 is TGTGCCAGCAGCTTCCGGACAGGGGGTAACACTGAAGCTTTCTTT. Its translation is CASSFRTGGNTEAFF.

The V and J genes are TRBV25-1 and TRBJ2-4; TRBD1 might be the D (6 bases). The V end lost 7 bases, the J end lost 2 bases, and 18 bases lay between the germline ends. The CDR3 runs to 16 residues. CDR1 is MGHDK, CDR2 SYGVNS, per germline. The CDR3 region has the DNA TGTGCCAGCACACCATCACCTGGACAGTCCAAAAACATTCAGTACTTC. Protein: CASTPSPGQSKNIQYF. Filled out from reference TRBV25-1 and TRBJ2-4, the complete variable domain reads EADIYQTPRYLVIGTGKKITLECSQTMGHDKMYWYQQDPGMELHLIHYSYGVNSTEKGDLSSESTVSRIRTEHFPLTLESARPSHTSQYLCASTPSPGQSKNIQYFGAGTRLSVL.

V is TRBV28 and J is TRBJ2-7, with a possible D match to TRBD1 (5 bases). The CDR3 spans 14 residues. Germline loops: CDR1 MDHEN, CDR2 SYDVKM. Trimming shortened V by 4 bases and J by 1 base, and 11 bases separated the two germline ends. The chain's CDR3 is CASSSPGKSYEQYF. In DNA form, the CDR3 reads TGTGCCAGCAGTTCACCAGGGAAATCCTACGAGCAGTACTTC.

As regards this clone: In the same sample, other DNA sequences code for this CDR3. The rearrangement links TRBV7-9 to TRBJ2-1, with 9 bases aligning to TRBD2. CDR1 SEHNR and CDR2 FQNEAQ come from the germline V gene (reference sequence). The junction had 2 bases not matched to a gene; V was cut back by 1 base and J by 4 bases. The CDR3 totals 15 residues. The CDR3 loop is CASSLGSGGYNEQFF. CDR3 bases: TGTGCCAGCAGCTTAGGGAGCGGGGGGTACAATGAGCAGTTCTTC. The variable domain in full, with the rest retrieved from reference TRBV7-9 and TRBJ2-1, is DTGVSQNPRHKITKRGQNVTFRCDPISEHNRLYWYRQTLGQGPEFLTYFQNEAQLEKSRLLSDRFSAERPKGSFSTLEIQRTEQGDSAMYLCASSLGSGGYNEQFFGPGTRLTVL.

The chain couples TRBV4-3 to TRBJ1-2, with 8 positions matching TRBD1. The trim removed 3 bases at V and 7 bases at J, leaving 10 bases unmatched. CDR1 is LGHNA, CDR2 YSLEER, per germline. The CDR3 is 15 amino acids. The CDR3 region is CASSHLGQGASGYTF. The CDR3 bases are TGCGCCAGCAGCCACCTGGGGCAGGGGGCGAGTGGCTACACCTTC.

This chain connects TRBV11-2 to TRBJ1-5, with 12 bases fitting TRBD1. Germline loops: CDR1 SGHAT, CDR2 FQNNGV. CDR3 length: 15 amino acids. The V segment lost 5 bases and the J segment 8 bases; nucleotides outside the gene matches: 7. CDR3 bases: TGTGCCAGCAGCCCGGGACAGGGGGCGAGGGAGCCCCAGCATTTT. Amino acid sequence: CASSPGQGAREPQHF.

This clone is a singleton in its sample. The chain employs TRBV19 and TRBJ2-1, with 8 positions matching TRBD2. V dropped 7 bases and J dropped 7; count of bases not matched to a gene: 12. Germline CDR1 LNHDA, CDR2 SQIVND (reference sequence). The CDR3 consists of 15 residues. CDR3 sequence (DNA): TGTGCCAGTAACTCTCTCAGGCCGGGAGGGAATGAGCAGTTCTTC. This translates into CASNSLRPGGNEQFF.

The rearrangement links TRBV6-6 to TRBJ1-4; D remains unclear. V shed 6 bases and J shed 7 bases, with 9 bases lying between them. Per germline, CDR1 MNHNY and CDR2 SVGAGI (reference sequence). The CDR3 has 12 residues. CDR3 sequence: CASSPEGEKLFF. As DNA, the CDR3 is TGTGCCAGCAGCCCGGAGGGTGAAAAACTGTTTTTT.